Listed here are 18 T cell receptor beta chains from one sample, sequenced in a study of identical twins (TCRdb year 2016). The method was 5' RACE. These reads were obtained on an Illumina HiSeq 2000. TCRdb itself trimmed the public reads at Q25 with fastp, ran MiXCR and retained productive beta chains. CDR3 protein sequences are deduplicated, and each keeps its most common genes and DNA. Here the sample has about 810,000 distinct CDR3 sequences; around 12% occur a single time. Around 1.5% of the sample belongs to the ten largest clones. These data also featured in a second study, about yellow fever vaccine responses in identical twins.

Sequencing input: PBMCs. Source of these receptors: a woman under 30 in good health.

The chain joins TRBV29-1 to TRBJ2-1; D tentatively reads TRBD1 or TRBD2 (6 bases each). The germline V and J ends were trimmed by 7 bases and 0 bases, with 22 bases remaining between them. Germline V gene lookup returns CDR1 SQVTM and CDR2 ANQGSEA. This CDR3 spans 17 amino acids. The CDR3 region has the DNA TGCAGCGGGGGGGCCCGGCCCCGTTCCCTCTCCTACAATGAGCAGTTCTTC. Translating gives CSGGARPRSLSYNEQFF.

This clonotype has just one count. This chain uses TRBV20-1 with TRBJ1-1; D unresolved. CDR1 and CDR2 from the germline V gene are DFQATT and SNEGSKA (reference sequence). CDR3 length equals 13 residues. CDR3 sequence reads: CSPIPGKNTEAFF. The CDR3 nucleotides read TGCAGCCCCATACCGGGGAAGAACACTGAAGCTTTCTTT.

This clonotype was detected a few times. The chain employs TRBV5-1 and TRBJ2-1, with D tentatively TRBD2 (6 bases). The CDR3 spans 16 residues. Trimming removed 0 bases from V and 0 bases from J, with 10 bases in between. Per the germline V gene, CDR1 is SGHRS and CDR2 is YFSETQ. CDR3 nucleotides: TGCGCCAGCAGCTTGGACGGGAGCAGCTCCTACAATGAGCAGTTCTTC. It codes for CASSLDGSSSYNEQFF. Using reference TRBV5-1 and TRBJ2-1 for the parts outside the CDR3, the full variable domain is KAGVTQTPRYLIKTRGQQVTLSCSPISGHRSVSWYQQTPGQGLQFLFEYFSETQRNKGNFPGRFSGRQFSNSRSEMNVSTLELGDSALYLCASSLDGSSSYNEQFFGPGTRLTVL.

This clonotype was counted between two and nine times. This rearrangement joins TRBV20-1 to TRBJ1-2; possibly TRBD1 for D (5 bases). This CDR3 is built from 14 residues. With 2 bases removed from V and 5 bases from J, the gap between germline ends came to 15 bases. Germline V CDR1 and CDR2: DFQATT, SNEGSKA (reference sequence). The CDR3 spells CSARMTGTIYGYTF. CDR3 coding DNA: TGCAGTGCTAGAATGACCGGGACTATTTATGGCTACACCTTC.

This clonotype was seen more than once but under ten times. The chain has TRBV6-4 and TRBJ2-1, with TRBD1 matching over 9 bases. V shed 2 bases, J shed 6 bases, and the junction held 2 bases outside the gene matches. Germline assignment: CDR1 MRHNA and CDR2 SNTAGT. The CDR3 runs 14 residues. The chain's CDR3 is CASSDETGGNEQFF. The CDR3 coding sequence is TGTGCCAGCAGTGACGAGACAGGGGGCAATGAGCAGTTCTTC.

The chain carries TRBV7-9 and TRBJ2-5; D call uncertain. The germline CDR1 and CDR2 sequences are SEHNR and FQNEAQ (reference sequence). This CDR3 comprises 14 residues. Trimming stripped 4 bases from V and 1 base from J, with 10 bases between. This CDR3 reads CASSWGSTQETQYF. In DNA form, the CDR3 reads TGTGCCAGCAGCTGGGGAAGTACCCAAGAGACCCAGTACTTC.

In this sample, this clonotype turned up once. The V and J genes are TRBV14 and TRBJ1-1; perhaps TRBD1 as D (6 bases). The CDR3 runs 17 residues. V dropped 0 bases and J dropped 4 bases, with 18 bases sitting between them. The V gene's germline CDR1 is SGHDN and CDR2 FVKESK. The CDR3 reads CASSQDRGPGIGTEAFF. The CDR3 nucleotides read TGTGCCAGCAGCCAAGATCGGGGGCCGGGCATTGGCACTGAAGCTTTCTTT.

The V gene is TRBV5-1, the J gene TRBJ2-7; perhaps TRBD2 as D (5 bases). V shed 1 base and J shed 3 bases, with 17 bases lying between them. CDR3 length: 16 amino acids. Germline V lookup: CDR1 SGHRS, CDR2 YFSETQ. The CDR3 DNA reads as TGCGCCAGCAGCTTGTATACACCCAGAGAGGGCTACGAGCAGTACGTC. Encoded protein: CASSLYTPREGYEQYV.

The DNA for the CDR3 is TGTGCCAGCAGTTACCAGAGGGACCTACTAGGGACTGAAGCTTTCTTT. It translates to CASSYQRDLLGTEAFF. V and J are TRBV6-5 and TRBJ1-1, with D possibly being TRBD1 (5 bases). V lost 2 bases to trimming and J lost 5 bases, with 18 bases between them. Germline CDR1 reads MNHEY; CDR2 reads SVGAGI. The CDR3 is 16 amino acids.

A few counts support this clonotype. The genes are TRBV15 and TRBJ2-6, with TRBD1 matching 8 bases. Germline V CDR1 and CDR2: LNHNV, YYDKDF (reference sequence). The J segment lost 0 bases and the V segment lost 1 base, leaving 8 bases of the junction unmatched. The CDR3 loop spans 19 amino acids. CDR3 protein: CATSRARQGLISGANVLTF. Here the CDR3 DNA reads TGTGCCACCAGCAGAGCCAGACAGGGGTTGATCTCTGGGGCCAACGTCCTGACTTTC.

A single count supports this clonotype. V gene TRBV19 combines with J gene TRBJ2-1, with a weak D call TRBD2 (5 bases). Germline CDR1 reads LNHDA; CDR2 reads SQIVND (reference sequence). The CDR3 loop spans 16 amino acids. V was shortened by 3 bases and J by 2 bases, with 14 bases between the two germline ends. The CDR3: CASSINPGYTYNEQFF. In nucleotides, the CDR3 is TGTGCCAGTAGTATCAATCCGGGGTACACCTACAATGAGCAGTTCTTC.

The rearrangement joins TRBV5-1 to TRBJ1-2; 7 positions agree with TRBD1. Looked up from germline, CDR1 is SGHRS and CDR2 is YFSETQ. This CDR3 has 17 amino acids. Germline trimming cut 4 bases from V and 4 bases from J; bases unmatched to any gene: 16. The CDR3 spells CASSLGTVPPEGYGYTF. The CDR3 DNA is TGCGCCAGCAGCCTCGGGACAGTCCCCCCTGAGGGCTATGGCTACACCTTC. The entire variable domain, with the rest obtained from reference TRBV5-1 and TRBJ1-2, is as follows: KAGVTQTPRYLIKTRGQQVTLSCSPISGHRSVSWYQQTPGQGLQFLFEYFSETQRNKGNFPGRFSGRQFSNSRSEMNVSTLELGDSALYLCASSLGTVPPEGYGYTFGSGTRLTVV.

V and J are TRBV5-1 and TRBJ2-3, with 8 bases that match TRBD2. The CDR3 length is 17 residues. After removal of 1 base from V and 2 bases from J, the junction contained 9 bases not matched to a gene. Germline V CDR1 and CDR2: SGHRS, YFSETQ. CDR3 sequence (DNA): TGCGCCAGCAGCTTGCACATAGCGGGGAGACCCACAGATACGCAGTATTTT. It codes for CASSLHIAGRPTDTQYF.

This clonotype showed up many times. The J gene is TRBJ1-6, the V gene TRBV6-1; TRBD1 aligns across 10 bases. CDR3 length: 17 residues. From germline, CDR1 is MNHNS and CDR2 SASEGT. V lost 5 bases to trimming and J lost 1 base; unmatched junction nucleotides: 5. The CDR3 region is CASSQDRGRSYNSPLHF. CDR3 DNA sequence: TGTGCCAGCAGTCAAGACAGGGGGCGGTCCTATAATTCACCCCTCCACTTT.

V and J are TRBV10-3 and TRBJ2-2; D is undetermined. There are 12 residues in the CDR3. Trimming took 10 bases from V and 4 from J, leaving 10 bases between them. Germline V gene sequence: CDR1 ENHRY, CDR2 SYGVKD. As DNA, the CDR3 is TGTGCCACAACTGAGTCCACCGGGGAGCTGTTTTTT. Its translation is CATTESTGELFF.

This chain connects TRBV20-1 to TRBJ2-7; 9 bases line up with TRBD1. The length of the CDR3 is 15 residues. Per the germline V gene, CDR1 is DFQATT and CDR2 is SNEGSKA (reference sequence). Trimming at V came to 5 bases and at J to 4 bases, leaving 12 bases not matched to a gene. CDR3 bases: TGCAGTGCTCGCCGGGACAGGGTTGAAATTTACGAGCAGTACGTC. Amino acids: CSARRDRVEIYEQYV.

At least ten counts were recorded for this clonotype. The chain carries TRBV27 and TRBJ2-7, with D unclear. The CDR3 loop spans 14 amino acids. The germline gives CDR1 MNHEY, CDR2 SMNVEV (reference sequence). Between the trimmed V and J ends, which lost 2 bases and 3 bases, there was a span of 11 bases. The CDR3 reads CASSLRIPLYEQYF. CDR3 nucleotides: TGTGCCAGCAGTTTACGGATTCCGCTCTACGAGCAGTACTTC.

This clonotype occurred a few times. The V call is TRBV24-1, the J call TRBJ2-1; D remains ambiguous. The CDR3 is 11 residues long. V was clipped by 12 bases and J by 6 bases, with 11 bases between them. From germline, CDR1 is KGHDR and CDR2 SFDVKD. CDR3 coding DNA: TGTGCCGCCGGCCCAGGCAATGAGCAGTTCTTC. Translating gives CAAGPGNEQFF.